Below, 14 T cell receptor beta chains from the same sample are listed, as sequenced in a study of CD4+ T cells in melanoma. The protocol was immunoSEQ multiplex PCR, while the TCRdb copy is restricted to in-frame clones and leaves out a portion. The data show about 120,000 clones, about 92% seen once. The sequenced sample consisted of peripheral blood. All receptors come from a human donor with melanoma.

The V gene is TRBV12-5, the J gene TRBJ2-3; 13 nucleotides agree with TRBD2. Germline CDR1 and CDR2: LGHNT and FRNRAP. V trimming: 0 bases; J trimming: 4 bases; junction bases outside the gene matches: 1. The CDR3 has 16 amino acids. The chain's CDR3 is CASGLVLAGGPDTQYF. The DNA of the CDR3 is TGTGCTAGTGGTTTGGTACTAGCGGGGGGGCCAGATACGCAGTATTTT.

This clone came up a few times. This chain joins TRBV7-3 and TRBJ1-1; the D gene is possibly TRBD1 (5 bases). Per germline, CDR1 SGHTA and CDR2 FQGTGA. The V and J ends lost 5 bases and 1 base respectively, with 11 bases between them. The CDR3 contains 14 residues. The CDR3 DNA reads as TGTGCCAGCAGCCCCGACAGTTCGAACACTGAAGCTTTCTTT. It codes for CASSPDSSNTEAFF.

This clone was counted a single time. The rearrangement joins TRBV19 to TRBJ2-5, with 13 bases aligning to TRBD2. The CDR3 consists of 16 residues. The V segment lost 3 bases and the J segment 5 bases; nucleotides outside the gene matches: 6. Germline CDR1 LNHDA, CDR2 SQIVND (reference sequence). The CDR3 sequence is CASSMVTSGGMETQYF. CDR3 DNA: TGTGCCAGTAGTATGGTGACTAGCGGGGGGATGGAGACCCAGTACTTC. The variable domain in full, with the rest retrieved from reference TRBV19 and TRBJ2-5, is DGGITQSPKYLFRKEGQNVTLSCEQNLNHDAMYWYRQDPGQGLRLIYYSQIVNDFQKGDIAEGYSVSREKKESFPLTVTSAQKNPTAFYLCASSMVTSGGMETQYFGPGTRLLVL.

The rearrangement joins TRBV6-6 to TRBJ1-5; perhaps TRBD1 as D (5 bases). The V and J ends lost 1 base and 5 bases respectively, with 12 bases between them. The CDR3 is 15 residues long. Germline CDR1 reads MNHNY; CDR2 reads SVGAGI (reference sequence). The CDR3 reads CASSYFSGRDQPQHF. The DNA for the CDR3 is TGTGCCAGCAGTTACTTTTCTGGCAGGGATCAGCCCCAGCATTTT.

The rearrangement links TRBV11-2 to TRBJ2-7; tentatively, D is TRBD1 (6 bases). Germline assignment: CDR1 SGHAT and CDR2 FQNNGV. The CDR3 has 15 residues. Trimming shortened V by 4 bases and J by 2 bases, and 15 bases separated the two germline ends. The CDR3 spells CASSSSGALPYEQYF. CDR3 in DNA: TGTGCCAGCAGCTCATCAGGGGCCCTTCCCTACGAGCAGTACTTC.

This CDR3 is CASSFDRTGGPEAFF. The CDR3 DNA follows: TGCGCCAGCAGCTTCGACCGGACAGGGGGGCCTGAAGCTTTCTTT. This chain connects TRBV5-1 to TRBJ1-1, with 10 bases aligning to TRBD1. The CDR3 consists of 15 residues. The V gene end was trimmed by 2 bases and the J gene end by 6 bases; junction bases not matched to a gene: 7. Germline CDR1 and CDR2: SGHRS and YFSETQ.

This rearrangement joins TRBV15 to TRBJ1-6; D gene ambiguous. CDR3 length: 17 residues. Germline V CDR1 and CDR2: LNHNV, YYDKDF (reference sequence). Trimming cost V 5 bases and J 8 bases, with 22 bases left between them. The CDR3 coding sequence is TGTGCCACCAGCCCCTCGAGGAGGGTCCTGAGGGATTCACCCCTCCACTTT. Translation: CATSPSRRVLRDSPLHF.

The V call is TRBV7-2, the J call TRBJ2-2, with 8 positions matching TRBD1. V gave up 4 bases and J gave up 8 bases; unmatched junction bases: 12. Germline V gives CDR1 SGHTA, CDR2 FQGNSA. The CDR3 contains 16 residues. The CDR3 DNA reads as TGTGCCAGCAGCTGGAGGACAGGGATGGGATCTGGGGAGCTGTTTTTT. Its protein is CASSWRTGMGSGELFF.

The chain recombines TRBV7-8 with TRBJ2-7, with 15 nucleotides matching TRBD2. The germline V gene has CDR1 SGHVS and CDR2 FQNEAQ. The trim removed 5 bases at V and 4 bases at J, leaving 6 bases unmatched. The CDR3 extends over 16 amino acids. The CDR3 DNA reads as TGTGCCAGCAGCCTAGGACTAGCGGGGGGGCCGTACGAGCAGTACTTC. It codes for CASSLGLAGGPYEQYF.

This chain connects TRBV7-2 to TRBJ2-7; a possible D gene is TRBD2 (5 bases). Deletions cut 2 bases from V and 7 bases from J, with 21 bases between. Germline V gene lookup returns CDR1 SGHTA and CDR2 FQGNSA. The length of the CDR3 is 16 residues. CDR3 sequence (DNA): TGTGCCAGCAGCTTAACCTCCCTAGCACAAAACCTTGAGCAGTACTTC. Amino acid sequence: CASSLTSLAQNLEQYF.

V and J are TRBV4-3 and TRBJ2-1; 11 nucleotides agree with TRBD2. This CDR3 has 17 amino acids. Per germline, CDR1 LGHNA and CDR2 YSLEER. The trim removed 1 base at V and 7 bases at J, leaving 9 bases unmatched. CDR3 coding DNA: TGCGCCAGCAGCCAAGTACCCGGTACTAGCGGGAGTAATGAGCAGTTCTTC. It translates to CASSQVPGTSGSNEQFF.

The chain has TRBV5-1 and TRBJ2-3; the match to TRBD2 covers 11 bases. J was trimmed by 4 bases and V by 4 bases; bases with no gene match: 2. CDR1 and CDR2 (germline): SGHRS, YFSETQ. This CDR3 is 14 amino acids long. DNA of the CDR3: TGCGCCAGCAGCACTAGCGGGAGATCAGATACGCAGTATTTT. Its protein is CASSTSGRSDTQYF. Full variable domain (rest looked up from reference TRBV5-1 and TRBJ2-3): KAGVTQTPRYLIKTRGQQVTLSCSPISGHRSVSWYQQTPGQGLQFLFEYFSETQRNKGNFPGRFSGRQFSNSRSEMNVSTLELGDSALYLCASSTSGRSDTQYFGPGTRLTVL.

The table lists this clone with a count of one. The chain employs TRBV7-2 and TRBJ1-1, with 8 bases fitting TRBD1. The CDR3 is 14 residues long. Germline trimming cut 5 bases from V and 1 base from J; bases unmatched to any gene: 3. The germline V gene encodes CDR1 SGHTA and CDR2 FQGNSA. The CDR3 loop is CASSAGGWNTEAFF. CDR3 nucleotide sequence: TGTGCCAGCAGCGCAGGGGGCTGGAACACTGAAGCTTTCTTT.

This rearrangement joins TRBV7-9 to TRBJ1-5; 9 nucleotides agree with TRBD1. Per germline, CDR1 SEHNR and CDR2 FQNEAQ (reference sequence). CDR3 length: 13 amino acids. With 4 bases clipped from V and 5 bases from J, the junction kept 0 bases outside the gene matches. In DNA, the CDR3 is TGTGCCAGCAGCTGGACAGGGGATCAGCCCCAGCATTTT. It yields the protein CASSWTGDQPQHF.